This section outlines one T cell receptor beta chain sequence together with its context. The record originates from a study of blood T cell repertoires in COVID-19. Background on the study: Nucleic acid was either cDNA or gDNA, and it came from T cells, B-cell-depleted T cells, or PBMCs.

Data came from immunoSEQ multiplex PCR; TCRdb stores just in-frame clones and leaves some out. The data contain 90,000 or so clones, less than 90% of them seen just once; the ten biggest clones take up about 7.7%. The CDR3 length is 15 residues. Germline V gene sequence: CDR1 SEHNR, CDR2 FQNEAQ (reference sequence). Trimming cost V 3 bases and J 1 base, with 10 bases left between them. The sequence derives from a man aged 55-75 years with acute or convalescent COVID-19. The sequenced material came from peripheral blood. This chain connects TRBV7-9 to TRBJ2-1; unclear D gene. CDR3: CASSLVAQSYNEQFF. The CDR3 DNA reads TGTGCCAGCAGCTTGGTGGCACAGTCCTACAATGAGCAGTTCTTC.